This T cell receptor (beta chain) appears in the sequencing data of a study of T cells after somatic rescue of genetic block. The CDR3 totals 13 residues. From germline, CDR1 is LNHDA and CDR2 SQIVND (reference sequence). Repertoires were generated with immunoSEQ multiplex PCR, while TCRdb's copy carries only in-frame clones and drops some. The sample holds 50,000 to 60,000 clones, about 96% seen once. The TCR comes from a child younger than two. Material: peripheral blood mononuclear cells (PBMCs). The chain recombines TRBV19 with TRBJ2-5, with 10 nucleotides matching TRBD2. The DNA end lines up better with TRBJ2-7; the J call may be wrong. The CDR3 DNA is TGTGCCAGTAGTACTAGCGGGAGTTACGAGCAGTACTTC. Amino acids: CASSTSGSYEQYF.